This T cell receptor (beta chain) originates from a study of blood T cells in healthy people across ages. General study points: Estimates of total diversity, which came from one million sequenced T cells, were considered to be underestimates. What prevented conclusive comparison of naive and antigen-experienced cells was that PBMCs were unsorted.

Turning to this clonotype: Its antigen is as yet unknown.

Sample donors were healthy Caucasian individuals that came from Russia, aged roughly 6 to 95. PCR was performed a second time for about 7 to 12 cycles using a sample-barcoded 5' primer and a J-beta primer mix. TCRdb redid the calling of the 5' RACE reads with MiXCR, one entry per CDR3 protein. The table records under 700,000 distinct CDR3 sequences, about 24% of them present only once. V trimming: 3 bases; J trimming: 0 bases; junction bases outside the gene matches: 1. This CDR3 region has 15 residues. Germline V gene lookup returns CDR1 SGHTA and CDR2 FQGNSA. These data also formed part of another study, on T cells of mothers and their children.

This clonotype was sampled from a boy aged 10-17 years in good health. Sequencing was performed on blood. The rearrangement links TRBV7-2 to TRBJ2-5; 10 bases map to TRBD2. In nucleotides, the CDR3 is TGTGCCAGCAGCTTTAGCGGGGGGTACCAAGAGACCCAGTACTTC. Translation gives CASSFSGGYQETQYF.